This paragraph reports one T cell receptor (beta chain). A read error may produce the germline difference seen at one junction end. Some clones are missing from TCRdb's copy, which holds only in-frame ones; the method was immunoSEQ multiplex PCR. The sample lists about 75,000 clones; about 93% were seen once. These data originate in a study of T cell changes during pregnancy in multiple sclerosis. The sequence was collected from a female donor with multiple sclerosis, enrolled in a pregnancy study. The source material was CD4+ T cells from peripheral blood mononuclear cells, sampled after pregnancy.

CDR3 coding DNA: TGCGCCACGGGCTATGGCTACACCTTC. Protein product: CATGYGYTF. The V call is TRBV28, the J call TRBJ1-2; D gene unclear. CDR3 size: 9 residues. Looked up from germline, CDR1 is MDHEN and CDR2 is SYDVKM.